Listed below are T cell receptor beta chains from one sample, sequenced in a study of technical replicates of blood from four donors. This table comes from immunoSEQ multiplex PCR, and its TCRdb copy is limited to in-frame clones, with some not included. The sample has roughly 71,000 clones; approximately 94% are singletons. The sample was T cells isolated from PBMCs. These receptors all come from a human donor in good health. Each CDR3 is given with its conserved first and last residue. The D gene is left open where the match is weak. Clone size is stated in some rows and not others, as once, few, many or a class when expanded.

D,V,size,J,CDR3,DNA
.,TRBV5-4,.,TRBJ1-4,CASSFDQGATNEKLFF,TGTGCCAGCAGCTTCGATCAGGGTGCAACTAATGAAAAACTGTTTTTT
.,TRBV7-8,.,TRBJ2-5,CASSLAGVQETQYF,TGTGCCAGCAGCTTAGCAGGGGTTCAAGAGACCCAGTACTTC
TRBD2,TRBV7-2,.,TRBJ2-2,CASSDLAGAPGELFF,TGTGCCAGCAGCGATCTAGCGGGAGCCCCCGGGGAGCTGTTTTTT
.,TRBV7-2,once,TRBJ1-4,CASSLLNEKLFF,TGTGCCAGCAGCCTATTAAATGAAAAACTGTTTTTT
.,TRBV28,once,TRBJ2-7,CASSLGPLSEQYF,TGTGCCAGCAGTTTGGGCCCCCTGTCCGAGCAGTACTTC
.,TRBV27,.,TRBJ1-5,CASSLVAGVQPQHF,TGTGCCAGCAGTTTAGTGGCAGGGGTTCAGCCCCAGCATTTT
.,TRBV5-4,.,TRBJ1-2,CASSQPTGTNYGYTF,TGTGCCAGCAGCCAACCTACAGGGACCAACTATGGCTACACCTTC
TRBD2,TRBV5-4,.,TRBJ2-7,CASGTSGKYEQYF,TGTGCCAGCGGGACTAGCGGGAAATACGAGCAGTACTTC
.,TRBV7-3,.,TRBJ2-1,CASSHGESGEQFF,TGTGCCAGCAGCCACGGGGAGTCCGGTGAGCAGTTCTTC
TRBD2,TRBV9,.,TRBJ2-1,CASSLAGTSGREGYEQFF,TGTGCCAGCAGCTTAGCGGGAACTAGCGGGAGGGAAGGGTATGAGCAGTTCTTC
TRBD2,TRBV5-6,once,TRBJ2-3,CASSLAGGTDTQYF,TGTGCCAGCAGCTTGGCGGGGGGGACAGATACGCAGTATTTT
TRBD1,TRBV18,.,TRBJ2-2,CASSPGTGFAGELFF,TGTGCCAGCTCACCCGGGACAGGGTTCGCCGGGGAGCTGTTTTTT
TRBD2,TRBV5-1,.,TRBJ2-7,CASSLIGGRGSYEQYF,TGCGCCAGCAGCTTGATAGGCGGGAGGGGGTCCTACGAGCAGTACTTC
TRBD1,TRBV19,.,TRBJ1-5,CASSTRGDQPQHF,TGTGCCAGTAGTACCAGGGGGGATCAGCCCCAGCATTTT
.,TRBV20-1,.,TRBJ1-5,CSAAGNQPQHF,TGCAGTGCCGCAGGCAATCAGCCCCAGCATTTT
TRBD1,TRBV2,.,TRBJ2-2,CASRRTGVDTGELFF,TGTGCCAGCAGGAGGACAGGGGTGGACACCGGGGAGCTGTTTTTT
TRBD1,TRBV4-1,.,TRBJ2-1,CASSQDGDRGRQFF,TGCGCCAGCAGCCAAGATGGGGACAGGGGACGGCAGTTCTTC
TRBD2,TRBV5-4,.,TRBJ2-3,CASSSTGLFTDTQYF,TGTGCCAGCAGCTCAACGGGACTATTCACAGATACGCAGTATTTT
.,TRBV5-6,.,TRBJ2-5,CASSSLETQYF,TGTGCCAGCAGCTCCTTAGAGACCCAGTACTTC
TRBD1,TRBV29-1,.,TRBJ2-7,CSVGPGQGRYEQYF,TGCAGCGTTGGACCGGGACAGGGGCGGTACGAGCAGTACTTC
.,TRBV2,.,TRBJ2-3,CASSESGDGTDTQYF,TGTGCCAGCAGTGAATCGGGGGACGGCACAGATACGCAGTATTTT
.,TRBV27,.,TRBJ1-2,CASSPTEIYGYTF,TGTGCCAGCAGTCCGACAGAGATCTATGGCTACACCTTC
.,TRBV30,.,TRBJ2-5,CAWNGLQELQTQYF,TGTGCCTGGAACGGACTTCAGGAGCTGCAGACCCAGTACTTC
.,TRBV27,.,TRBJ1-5,CASMARDIYSNQPQHF,TGTGCCAGCATGGCCCGGGACATTTATAGCAATCAGCCCCAGCATTTT
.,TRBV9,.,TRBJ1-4,CASSVEGGPTNEKLFF,TGTGCCAGCAGCGTAGAAGGGGGACCTACTAATGAAAAACTGTTTTTT
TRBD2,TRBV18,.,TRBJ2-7,CASSQFRLAGAKTSYEQYF,TGTGCCAGCTCCCAATTCCGGCTAGCGGGAGCCAAGACCAGCTACGAGCAGTACTTC
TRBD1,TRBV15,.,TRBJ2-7,CATGTRQGSYEQYF,TGTGCCACCGGTACGCGACAGGGCTCCTACGAGCAGTACTTC
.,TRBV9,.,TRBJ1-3,CASSVLDDSGNTIYF,TGTGCCAGCAGCGTTTTAGATGACTCTGGAAACACCATATATTTT
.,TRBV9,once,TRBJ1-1,CASIKGTSAFF,TGTGCCAGCATAAAAGGGACATCAGCTTTCTTT
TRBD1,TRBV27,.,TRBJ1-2,CASSFIKGARGYTF,TGTGCCAGCAGTTTCATCAAGGGGGCCCGCGGCTACACCTTC
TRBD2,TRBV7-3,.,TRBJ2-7,CASSLYPGGGEQYF,TGTGCCAGCAGCTTATACCCGGGAGGGGGGGAGCAGTACTTC
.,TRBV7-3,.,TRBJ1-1,CASSYTGRDPEAFF,TGTGCCAGCAGCTACACGGGGAGGGATCCTGAAGCTTTCTTT
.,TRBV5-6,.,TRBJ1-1,CASSFWYTRTEAFF,TGTGCCAGCAGCTTCTGGTACACGAGGACTGAAGCTTTCTTT
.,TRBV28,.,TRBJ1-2,CASNLDGNYGYTF,TGTGCCAGCAATTTAGACGGGAACTATGGCTACACCTTC
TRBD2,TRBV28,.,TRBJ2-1,CASSTWTGGPYNEQFF,TGTGCCAGCAGCACCTGGACGGGAGGGCCCTACAATGAGCAGTTCTTC
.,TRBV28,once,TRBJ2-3,CASSFLFRDKGPDTQYF,TGTGCCAGCAGTTTTCTATTCCGGGACAAGGGGCCAGATACGCAGTATTTT
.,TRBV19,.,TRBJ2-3,CASSIPPSAGTDTQYF,TGTGCCAGTAGTATCCCACCGAGTGCCGGCACAGATACGCAGTATTTT
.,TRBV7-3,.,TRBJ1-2,CASSSTPEGGFGGYTF,TGTGCCAGCAGCTCTACCCCTGAAGGGGGTTTCGGTGGCTACACCTTC
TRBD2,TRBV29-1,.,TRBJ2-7,CSVEETSGHYEQYF,TGCAGCGTTGAGGAGACTAGCGGGCATTACGAGCAGTACTTC
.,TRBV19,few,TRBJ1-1,CASSIRRGNTEAFF,TGTGCCAGTAGTATTAGGAGGGGGAACACTGAAGCTTTCTTT
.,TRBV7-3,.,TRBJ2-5,CASSEREFGMETQYF,TGTGCCAGCAGCGAACGGGAGTTCGGAATGGAGACCCAGTACTTC
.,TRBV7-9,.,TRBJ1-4,CASSWGGLLETNEKLFF,TGTGCCAGCAGCTGGGGGGGGCTCCTAGAAACTAATGAAAAACTGTTTTTT
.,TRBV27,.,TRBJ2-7,CASSLNREQYF,TGTGCCAGCAGTCTAAACAGGGAACAGTACTTC
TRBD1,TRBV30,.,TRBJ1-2,CAWRGQGPYGYTF,TGTGCCTGGAGAGGACAGGGGCCCTATGGCTACACCTTC
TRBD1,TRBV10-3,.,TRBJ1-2,CAISRPDRDVGYTF,TGTGCCATCAGTAGACCTGACAGGGACGTTGGCTACACCTTC
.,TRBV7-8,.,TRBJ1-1,CASSLGRREYTEAFF,TGTGCCAGCAGCTTAGGTAGGAGGGAGTACACTGAAGCTTTCTTT
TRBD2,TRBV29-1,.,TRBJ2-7,CSVEVGMGLAAYEQYF,TGCAGCGTTGAAGTGGGTATGGGACTAGCGGCCTACGAGCAGTACTTC
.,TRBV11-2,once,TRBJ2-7,CASSLEVGIPTYEQYF,TGTGCCAGCAGCTTAGAAGTCGGGATTCCTACCTACGAGCAGTACTTC
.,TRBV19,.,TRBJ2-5,CASSTTRIQETQYF,TGTGCCAGTAGTACGACACGGATTCAAGAGACCCAGTACTTC
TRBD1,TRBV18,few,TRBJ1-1,CASSPGTGNTEAFF,TGTGCCAGCTCACCAGGGACAGGGAACACTGAAGCTTTCTTT
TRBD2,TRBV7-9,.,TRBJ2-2,CASNLLGLNTGELFF,TGTGCCAGCAACCTGCTGGGACTAAACACCGGGGAGCTGTTTTTT
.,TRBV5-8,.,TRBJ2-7,CASSFDTSSYEQYF,TGTGCCAGCAGCTTCGACACGAGCTCCTACGAGCAGTACTTC
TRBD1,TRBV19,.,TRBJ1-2,CASNPQTGDYGYTF,TGTGCCAGTAATCCTCAAACAGGGGACTATGGCTACACCTTC
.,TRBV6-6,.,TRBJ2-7,CASSYSGPTYEQYF,TGTGCCAGCAGTTACTCGGGGCCTACCTACGAGCAGTACTTC
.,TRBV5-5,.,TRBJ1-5,CASSLDSNQPQHF,TGTGCCAGCAGCTTGGACTCTAATCAGCCCCAGCATTTT
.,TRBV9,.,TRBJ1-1,CASSVGTSNTEAFF,TGTGCCAGCAGCGTAGGGACATCCAACACTGAAGCTTTCTTT
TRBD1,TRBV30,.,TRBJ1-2,CACAQGANGYTF,TGTGCCTGCGCTCAGGGGGCCAATGGCTACACCTTC